The entry below gives a single T cell receptor (beta chain) sequence along with its context. The data are from a study of blood T cell repertoires in COVID-19. The germline V gene has CDR1 SEHNR and CDR2 FQNEAQ (reference sequence). V gave up 0 bases and J gave up 7 bases; unmatched junction bases: 11. The CDR3 extends over 16 amino acids. Assay used: immunoSEQ multiplex PCR; TCRdb lists only in-frame clones, some missing. The table records under 45,000 clones, around 86% of them present only once. Material: peripheral blood. The chain combines TRBV7-9 with TRBJ1-2; 7 bases align to TRBD1. The receptor was isolated from a man between 40 and 49 years old with active COVID-19. The CDR3 DNA sequence: TGTGCCAGCAGCTTAGCGCAGGGGGATCGATTCTCTGGCTACACCTTC. Its translation is CASSLAQGDRFSGYTF.